A selection of T cell receptor beta chains follows, all from one sample in a study of blood T cell repertoires in COVID-19. The data were produced by immunoSEQ multiplex PCR, yet TCRdb's version contains in-frame clones alone and is incomplete. The data show 70,000 to 95,000 clones, just under 80% seen once. Sample: peripheral blood. Every receptor here comes from a human donor in a cohort sampled during active COVID-19. CDR3s include the opening cysteine and the closing phenylalanine or tryptophan. A D gene is named only where the DNA matches it firmly. Part of the rows lack a size; the others show once, few, many or a class for expanded clones.

d_gene,abundance,j_gene,v_gene,CDR3nt,CDR3aa
TRBD1,NA,TRBJ1-6,TRBV7-8,TGTGCCAGCAGCCCCCGACAGGGTAGGGGGGGGTTCTCTAGCGGGCGTTCCAATTCACCCCTCCACTTT,CASSPRQGRGGFSSGRSNSPLHF
TRBD2,NA,TRBJ2-4,TRBV6-1,TGTGCCAGCAGTGAAGGACTAGCGGGAGGGCCAGCCAAAAACATTCAGTACTTC,CASSEGLAGGPAKNIQYF
TRBD1,NA,TRBJ2-7,TRBV3-1/TRBV3-2,TGTGCCAGCAGCCAACACCTCGGGGACAGCCTTCTTCAGATCGACTACGAGCAGTACTTC,CASSQHLGDSLLQIDYEQYF
NA,NA,TRBJ1-5,TRBV27,TGTGCCAGCAGCTTTCGCGAGGGGGTTCAGCCCCAGCATTTT,CASSFREGVQPQHF
TRBD2,NA,TRBJ2-1,TRBV7-9,TGTGCCAGCAGCCCAGCGGGAGGGGCCTACAATGAGCAGTTCTTC,CASSPAGGAYNEQFF
NA,NA,TRBJ1-2,TRBV27,TGTGCCAGCAGTTTCACTTACAGGGATGGCTACACCTTC,CASSFTYRDGYTF
NA,NA,TRBJ2-2,TRBV29-1,TGCAGCGCGGCGGTGTCCGGGGAGCTGTTTTTT,CSAAVSGELFF
TRBD1,NA,TRBJ2-1,TRBV2,TGTGCCAGCAGTTTAACCGGGACAGCAAATGAGCAGTTCTTC,CASSLTGTANEQFF
TRBD1,NA,TRBJ2-2,TRBV10-1,TGCGCCAGCAGTGTGCACAGGGGGCCAAGGGTCGGGGAGCTGTTTTTT,CASSVHRGPRVGELFF
NA,few,TRBJ1-5,TRBV28,TGTGCCAGCAGTGACGGAGCGGCGAATACATTATATAATGGTCAGCCCCAGCATTTT,CASSDGAANTLYNGQPQHF
NA,NA,TRBJ2-2,TRBV28,TGTGCCAGCAGACCCCACCTGACTAGTCGGGTACTGAACACCGGGGAGCTGTTTTTT,CASRPHLTSRVLNTGELFF
NA,few,TRBJ1-1,TRBV6-6,TGTGCCGGGGGCCTAGTAGACGGCGGGTGGACTGAAGCTTTCTTT,CAGGLVDGGWTEAFF
TRBD1,NA,TRBJ2-3,TRBV15,TGTGCCACCAGCAAAGGACAGGGACAGATGACAGATACGCAGTATTTT,CATSKGQGQMTDTQYF
NA,NA,TRBJ1-5,TRBV6-5,TGTGCCAGCAGGAGCAGGATGGGTCAGCCCCAGCATTTT,CASRSRMGQPQHF
NA,NA,TRBJ2-2,TRBV5-1,TGCGCCAGCAGCTCGTCAGGGACGAACACCGGGGAGCTGTTTTTT,CASSSSGTNTGELFF
NA,NA,TRBJ2-2,TRBV29-1,TGCAGCGTTGCTGCACGTACTATCACCGGGGAGCTGTTTTTT,CSVAARTITGELFF
NA,NA,TRBJ1-4,TRBV3-1/TRBV3-2,TGTGCCAGCAGCCCCGGGCTCCTAGGCGGGGAAAAACTGTTTTTT,CASSPGLLGGEKLFF
NA,NA,TRBJ2-7,TRBV7-9,TGTGCCAGCAGCCAAAGGGACCGGGGGACCTACGAGCAGTACTTC,CASSQRDRGTYEQYF
NA,medium-sized,TRBJ2-7,TRBV7-9,TGTGCCAGCAGCTTAGCTTGGACAGACTCCTACGAGCAGTACTTC,CASSLAWTDSYEQYF
NA,NA,TRBJ2-7,TRBV30,TGTGCCTGGAGTACAGGAACCTACGAGCAGTACTTC,CAWSTGTYEQYF
TRBD2,NA,TRBJ2-7,TRBV28,TGTGCCAGCAGTTTACGAGCGGGAGGGTACGAGCAGTACTTC,CASSLRAGGYEQYF
TRBD2,NA,TRBJ2-1,TRBV7-9,TGTGCCAGCAGCCCCGCCGGGACTAGCGGGAGCCAGGCCTACAATGAGCAGTTCTTC,CASSPAGTSGSQAYNEQFF
NA,few,TRBJ2-7,TRBV5-4,TGTGCCAGCAGCTTGTGGGGCGTGGGAACCAACGAGCAGTACTTC,CASSLWGVGTNEQYF
TRBD1,NA,TRBJ2-6,TRBV5-8,TGTGCCAGCAGCTCGTTCGGACAGGGGAGCTCTGGGGCCAACGTCCTGACTTTC,CASSSFGQGSSGANVLTF
TRBD2,NA,TRBJ2-1,TRBV5-1,TGCGCCAGCAGCTTAAACGGGGGAGGGCACAATGAGCAGTTCTTC,CASSLNGGGHNEQFF
NA,once,TRBJ2-7,TRBV28,TGTGCCAGCAGTTTATATGGGGGCGGGCAGTACTTC,CASSLYGGGQYF